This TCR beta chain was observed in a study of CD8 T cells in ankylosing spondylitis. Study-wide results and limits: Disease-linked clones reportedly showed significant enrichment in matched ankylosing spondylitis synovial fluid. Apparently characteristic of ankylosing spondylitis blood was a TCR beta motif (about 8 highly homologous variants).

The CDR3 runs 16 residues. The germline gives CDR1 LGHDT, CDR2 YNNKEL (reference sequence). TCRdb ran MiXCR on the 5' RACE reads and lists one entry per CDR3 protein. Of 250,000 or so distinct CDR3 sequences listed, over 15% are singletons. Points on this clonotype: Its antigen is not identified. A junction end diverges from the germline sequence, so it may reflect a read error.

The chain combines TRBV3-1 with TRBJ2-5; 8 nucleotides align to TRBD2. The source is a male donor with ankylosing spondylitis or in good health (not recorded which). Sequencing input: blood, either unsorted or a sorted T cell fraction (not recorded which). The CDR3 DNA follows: TGTGCCTGCAGCCGCAGACTAGCGACAAACGTGGAGACCCAGTACTTC. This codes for CACSRRLATNVETQYF.